This TCR beta chain was sequenced during a study of control samples from healthy donors and cancer patients. The CDR3 extends over 20 amino acids. Germline trimming cut 6 bases from V and 5 bases from J; bases unmatched to any gene: 23. Germline V lookup: CDR1 MNHNY, CDR2 SVGAGI (reference sequence). Generated by immunoSEQ multiplex PCR, the TCRdb table keeps only in-frame clones and is missing some. The sample records 60,000 to 75,000 clones, over 80% being singletons. The TCR originated in a man aged 55 to 69 in good health. The sample was blood. The chain recombines TRBV6-6 with TRBJ2-7; TRBD2 matches 12 bases. The CDR3 bases are TGTGCCAGCAGCTCCCAGGGTAAAGGGATGCTAGCGGGAGGGTCCCACGAGCAGTACTTC. It translates to CASSSQGKGMLAGGSHEQYF.